A single sample is the source of the 18 T cell receptor beta chains below, sequenced in a study of blood T cell repertoires in COVID-19. The assay was immunoSEQ multiplex PCR, and TCRdb's table has in-frame clones only and misses some. The sample lists around 300,000 clones, approximately 85% occurring once. Sequenced input: peripheral blood. These receptors were taken from a human donor in a cohort sampled during active COVID-19.

V usage is TRBV25-1 and J usage is TRBJ1-5, with D tentatively TRBD1 (5 bases). The CDR3 contains 13 residues. Germline CDR1 MGHDK, CDR2 SYGVNS. The V end was cut by 9 bases, the J end by 7 bases, with 16 bases between. The CDR3: CARETALDQPQHF. The DNA for the CDR3 is TGTGCCAGAGAGACAGCCTTGGACCAGCCCCAGCATTTT. Drawing the rest from reference TRBV25-1 and TRBJ1-5, the complete variable domain is EADIYQTPRYLVIGTGKKITLECSQTMGHDKMYWYQQDPGMELHLIHYSYGVNSTEKGDLSSESTVSRIRTEHFPLTLESARPSHTSQYLCARETALDQPQHFGDGTRLSIL.

This chain links TRBV20-1 with TRBJ1-1; tentative D call: TRBD1 (5 bases). Trimming pared 3 bases from V and 7 bases from J, leaving 9 bases between. The CDR3 spans 11 residues. Germline CDR1 reads DFQATT; CDR2 reads SNEGSKA (reference sequence). The CDR3 DNA follows: TGCAGTGCTAGGGGGACTTATGAAGCTTTCTTT. Its translation: CSARGTYEAFF.

This clone was counted between two and nine times. The chain joins TRBV4-2 to TRBJ2-2; 10 bases are shared with TRBD2. Looked up from germline, CDR1 is LGHNA and CDR2 is YNFKEQ. After removal of 4 bases from V and 2 bases from J, the junction contained 4 bases not matched to a gene. The CDR3 loop spans 16 amino acids. CDR3 protein: CASSLGLAVNTGELFF. CDR3 bases: TGTGCCAGCAGCCTAGGACTAGCGGTTAACACCGGGGAGCTGTTTTTT.

This chain uses TRBV27 with TRBJ2-7; D is perhaps TRBD1 (6 bases). V lost 5 bases and J lost 1, with 15 bases in between. CDR3 length: 15 amino acids. In germline, CDR1 is MNHEY, CDR2 SMNVEV (reference sequence). CDR3 region: CASSDRDKQSYEQYF. The DNA of the CDR3 is TGTGCCAGCAGTGACCGGGACAAGCAATCCTACGAGCAGTACTTC.

J is TRBJ1-1 and V is TRBV29-1; D gene uncertain. Trimming stripped 1 base from V and 0 bases from J, with 6 bases between. There are 13 residues in the CDR3. CDR1 is SQVTM, CDR2 ANQGSEA, per germline. CDR3 amino acids: CSVEVSLNTEAFF. For the CDR3, the DNA is TGCAGCGTTGAAGTCAGTTTGAACACTGAAGCTTTCTTT.

The chain combines TRBV28 with TRBJ1-5, with a possible D match to TRBD1 (6 bases). The germline CDR1 and CDR2 sequences are MDHEN and SYDVKM. The CDR3 extends over 14 amino acids. The germline V and J ends were trimmed by 9 bases and 2 bases, with 14 bases remaining between them. The CDR3 loop reads CASKQGAGNQPQHF. Here the CDR3 DNA reads TGTGCCAGTAAACAGGGTGCGGGCAATCAGCCCCAGCATTTT.

The rearrangement uses TRBV5-1 and TRBJ2-7; 9 nucleotides align to TRBD1. The CDR3 spans 15 residues. J gave up 4 bases and V 6 bases, and 11 bases lay outside the gene matches. Germline V gene sequence: CDR1 SGHRS, CDR2 YFSETQ. The CDR3 is CASTQSGTGMYEQYF. CDR3 bases: TGCGCCAGCACCCAAAGCGGGACAGGGATGTACGAGCAGTACTTC.

The chain recombines TRBV4-3 with TRBJ2-1, with D possibly TRBD2 on 6 matching bases. Germline CDR1 and CDR2: LGHNA and YSLEER. The CDR3 is 16 residues long. Trimming stripped 4 bases from V and 7 bases from J, with 20 bases between. CDR3 amino acids: CASSRIVGGVGNEQFF. The CDR3, as DNA: TGCGCCAGCAGCCGAATCGTCGGAGGGGTGGGAAATGAGCAGTTCTTC.

The rearrangement links TRBV5-5 to TRBJ2-2, with D unresolved. With 2 bases removed from V and 7 bases from J, the gap between germline ends came to 6 bases. This CDR3 contains 12 residues. Germline V gives CDR1 SGHKS, CDR2 YYEKEE (reference sequence). The CDR3 protein is CASSLRGGELFF. The CDR3 DNA sequence: TGTGCCAGCAGCTTAAGAGGCGGGGAGCTGTTTTTT.

The chain combines TRBV9 with TRBJ2-1, with 9 positions matching TRBD1. Trimming removed 3 bases from V and 8 bases from J; junction bases left unmatched: 9. This CDR3 has 15 residues. Germline CDR1 reads SGDLS; CDR2 reads YYNGEE. The CDR3 DNA reads TGTGCCAGCAGCGCCCGGGACAGGGTGGGCGATGAGCAGTTCTTC. Protein sequence: CASSARDRVGDEQFF.

In DNA, the CDR3 is TGCAGCTCTACCTACCCAGATACGCAGTATTTT. Its translation: CSSTYPDTQYF. The V call is TRBV29-1, the J call TRBJ2-3, with D unclear. Trimming shortened V by 8 bases and J by 4 bases, and 10 bases separated the two germline ends. This CDR3 is 11 amino acids long. Germline V gives CDR1 SQVTM, CDR2 ANQGSEA.

The genes are TRBV19 and TRBJ2-5; tentatively, D is TRBD1 (6 bases). V lost 5 bases and J lost 2, with 9 bases in between. The CDR3 is 13 amino acids. Germline V gene data show CDR1 as LNHDA and CDR2 as SQIVND (reference sequence). The CDR3 spells CASSGQKQETQYF. CDR3 nucleotides: TGTGCCAGTAGTGGACAGAAACAAGAGACCCAGTACTTC. The full variable domain, completed using reference TRBV19 and TRBJ2-5, is DGGITQSPKYLFRKEGQNVTLSCEQNLNHDAMYWYRQDPGQGLRLIYYSQIVNDFQKGDIAEGYSVSREKKESFPLTVTSAQKNPTAFYLCASSGQKQETQYFGPGTRLLVL.

This chain joins TRBV7-2 and TRBJ2-7, with D possibly TRBD2 on 5 matching bases. Germline loops: CDR1 SGHTA, CDR2 FQGNSA. The CDR3 loop spans 14 amino acids. The ends were cut back, 7 bases at V and 2 bases at J, with 15 bases in the middle. The CDR3 DNA follows: TGTGCCAGCAATCCAGCACTAGTCCCCTACGAGCAGTACTTC. This codes for CASNPALVPYEQYF. The entire variable domain, with the rest obtained from reference TRBV7-2 and TRBJ2-7, is as follows: GAGVSQSPSNKVTEKGKDVELRCDPISGHTALYWYRQSLGQGLEFLIYFQGNSAPDKSGLPSDRFSAERTGGSVSTLTIQRTQQEDSAVYLCASNPALVPYEQYFGPGTRLTVT.

This clone was seen more than once but under ten times. The chain couples TRBV14 to TRBJ2-5; D possibly corresponds to TRBD2 (5 bases). CDR3 length: 15 amino acids. V was clipped by 4 bases and J by 0 bases, with 12 bases between them. CDR1 and CDR2 from the germline V gene are SGHDN and FVKESK. CDR3 in DNA: TGTGCCAGCAGCCCTCCGGGAAAGTACCAAGAGACCCAGTACTTC. Residues: CASSPPGKYQETQYF. The whole variable domain, remainder taken from reference TRBV14 and TRBJ2-5, is EAGVTQFPSHSVIEKGQTVTLRCDPISGHDNLYWYRRVMGKEIKFLLHFVKESKQDESGMPNNRFLAERTGGTYSTLKVQPAELEDSGVYFCASSPPGKYQETQYFGPGTRLLVL.

The chain links TRBV28 to TRBJ2-1; TRBD2 agrees at 8 bases. The CDR3 totals 13 residues. Germline CDR1 MDHEN, CDR2 SYDVKM. After removal of 6 bases from V and 6 bases from J, the junction contained 4 bases not matched to a gene. CDR3 amino acids: CASRASGPNEQFF. Here the CDR3 DNA reads TGTGCCAGCAGGGCTAGCGGGCCCAATGAGCAGTTCTTC. The full variable domain, in which reference TRBV28 and TRBJ2-1 provide the parts outside the CDR3, is DVKVTQSSRYLVKRTGEKVFLECVQDMDHENMFWYRQDPGLGLRLIYFSYDVKMKEKGDIPEGYSVSREKKERFSLILESASTNQTSMYLCASRASGPNEQFFGPGTRLTVL.

The chain combines TRBV10-1 with TRBJ2-3; 8 bases match TRBD2. With 3 bases clipped from V and 4 bases from J, the junction kept 9 bases outside the gene matches. CDR3 size: 16 residues. Germline loops: CDR1 WNHNN, CDR2 SYGVQD (reference sequence). CDR3 loop: CASSDSGAGVADTQYF. The CDR3 coding sequence is TGCGCCAGCAGTGATTCGGGAGCGGGAGTTGCAGATACGCAGTATTTT.

The chain couples TRBV5-1 to TRBJ1-1; 10 bases are shared with TRBD1. Germline V gene data show CDR1 as SGHRS and CDR2 as YFSETQ. The CDR3 sequence is 15 residues long. V lost 4 bases, J lost 3 bases, and 6 bases stayed unmatched. CDR3 in DNA: TGCGCCAGCAGCCAAAGGACAGGGGGTGACACTGAAGCTTTCTTT. Translation gives CASSQRTGGDTEAFF.

This clone has only one observation. The CDR3 bases are TGTGCCAGCAGTGAACCCAACTCAGGGGAAGAGACCCAGTACTTC. It codes for CASSEPNSGEETQYF. The chain uses TRBV25-1 and TRBJ2-5; TRBD1 is a possible D gene (6 bases). This CDR3 spans 15 amino acids. Deletions cut 2 bases from V and 3 bases from J, with 13 bases between. Germline CDR1 reads MGHDK; CDR2 reads SYGVNS. Looking up the rest from reference TRBV25-1 and TRBJ2-5 gives the full variable domain: EADIYQTPRYLVIGTGKKITLECSQTMGHDKMYWYQQDPGMELHLIHYSYGVNSTEKGDLSSESTVSRIRTEHFPLTLESARPSHTSQYLCASSEPNSGEETQYFGPGTRLLVL.